Below are 30 T cell receptor beta chains sequenced from a single sample in a study of spatial heterogeneity in lung cancer. TCRdb re-derived calls from the 5' RACE reads in MiXCR, one entry per CDR3 protein. The repertoire holds around 98,000 distinct CDR3 sequences, with just under 20% as singletons. Time point indicated: blood at routine non-recurrence follow-up after resection. Sample: PBMCs, taken at follow-up. These receptors were collected from a male donor with early-stage non-small cell lung cancer.

In its sample, this clonotype was seen a few times. The rearrangement uses TRBV19 and TRBJ2-7, with no clear D. The CDR3 spans 13 residues. The germline CDR1 and CDR2 sequences are LNHDA and SQIVND (reference sequence). Trimming cost V 5 bases and J 3 bases, with 11 bases left between them. The CDR3 DNA follows: TGTGCCAGTAGTTGGTCGGGTTTCTACGAGCAGTACTTC. This translates into CASSWSGFYEQYF.

The genes are TRBV6-6 and TRBJ1-1; D remains unclear. The V gene lost 4 bases and the J gene lost 3 bases, with 12 bases spanning the gap. The germline V gene encodes CDR1 MNHNY and CDR2 SVGAGI (reference sequence). This CDR3 comprises 14 residues. The CDR3 DNA reads as TGTGCCAGCAGTTCCCCGGCCTGGGACACTGAAGCTTTCTTT. Its protein is CASSSPAWDTEAFF.

J is TRBJ2-1 and V is TRBV11-1; D uncertain. The CDR3 runs to 15 residues. Germline CDR1 and CDR2: SGHAT and FQDESV (reference sequence). V lost 0 bases and J lost 1, with 7 bases in between. The CDR3 reads CASSLALESYNEQFF. The CDR3 DNA sequence: TGTGCCAGCAGCTTAGCGTTGGAGTCCTACAATGAGCAGTTCTTC.

This clonotype showed up just a few times. V gene TRBV4-1 combines with J gene TRBJ1-2; TRBD1 matches 8 bases. The V gene end was trimmed by 4 bases and the J gene end by 3 bases; junction bases not matched to a gene: 7. CDR1 and CDR2 (germline): MGHRA, YSYEKL. This CDR3 contains 15 residues. CDR3 in DNA: TGCGCCAGCAGCCTATCGGACAGGGAGGACTATGGCTACACCTTC. Its protein product is CASSLSDREDYGYTF.

The CDR3 protein is CASSLSRERETQYF. CDR3 in DNA: TGTGCCAGCAGCTTATCGAGGGAGAGAGAGACCCAGTACTTC. V gene TRBV7-8 combines with J gene TRBJ2-5, with D tentatively TRBD2 (5 bases). Germline V gives CDR1 SGHVS, CDR2 FQNEAQ. Trimming removed 2 bases at V and 4 bases at J, with 11 bases between. The CDR3 has 14 amino acids.

This chain uses TRBV18 with TRBJ2-2, with D unclear. The CDR3 length is 15 residues. Germline-derived CDR1 and CDR2 are KGHSH and LQKENI. Between the trimmed V and J ends, which lost 1 base and 0 bases, there was a span of 6 bases. The CDR3 sequence is CASSPLPPNTGELFF. DNA for the CDR3: TGTGCCAGCTCACCACTCCCGCCGAACACCGGGGAGCTGTTTTTT.

This clonotype came up a few times. V and J are TRBV7-6 and TRBJ2-5; no reliable D call. CDR1 SGHVS and CDR2 FNYEAQ come from the germline V gene. Between the trimmed V and J ends, which lost 1 base and 2 bases, there was a span of 5 bases. The CDR3 extends over 13 amino acids. In DNA form, the CDR3 reads TGTGCCAGCAGCTTAGTGGCGCAAGAGACCCAGTACTTC. Translating gives CASSLVAQETQYF.

This chain uses TRBV20-1 with TRBJ2-3; D possibly corresponds to TRBD2 (5 bases). The CDR3 is 13 residues long. Germline V gene lookup returns CDR1 DFQATT and CDR2 SNEGSKA (reference sequence). Deletions cut 6 bases from V and 4 bases from J, with 14 bases between. The CDR3 here is CSARRGSADTQYF. In DNA, the CDR3 is TGCAGTGCCAGACGAGGGAGCGCAGATACGCAGTATTTT.

The table lists this clonotype with a few counts. The J gene is TRBJ2-1, the V gene TRBV19; a possible D gene is TRBD1 (6 bases). The CDR3 contains 15 residues. Trimming shortened V by 7 bases and J by 8 bases, and 21 bases separated the two germline ends. Germline V lookup: CDR1 LNHDA, CDR2 SQIVND (reference sequence). In DNA, the CDR3 is TGTGCCAGTACCATACAGGGTAAAGAAACGTATGAGCAGTTCTTC. Translated, it gives CASTIQGKETYEQFF. The whole variable domain, remainder taken from reference TRBV19 and TRBJ2-1, is DGGITQSPKYLFRKEGQNVTLSCEQNLNHDAMYWYRQDPGQGLRLIYYSQIVNDFQKGDIAEGYSVSREKKESFPLTVTSAQKNPTAFYLCASTIQGKETYEQFFGPGTRLTVL.

The chain carries TRBV29-1 and TRBJ1-2; D possibly corresponds to TRBD1 (5 bases). V dropped 4 bases and J dropped 0 bases, with 12 bases sitting between them. CDR1 SQVTM and CDR2 ANQGSEA come from the germline V gene. This CDR3 has 14 residues. The CDR3 spells CSVGGRQSNYGYTF. CDR3 nucleotide sequence: TGCAGCGTTGGGGGGAGGCAGTCTAACTATGGCTACACCTTC. Using reference TRBV29-1 and TRBJ1-2 for the parts outside the CDR3, the full variable domain is SAVISQKPSRDICQRGTSLTIQCQVDSQVTMMFWYRQQPGQSLTLIATANQGSEATYESGFVIDKFPISRPNLTFSTLTVSNMSPEDSSIYLCSVGGRQSNYGYTFGSGTRLTVV.

The chain carries TRBV3-1 and TRBJ2-5; 10 bases map to TRBD2. Germline V gene data show CDR1 as LGHDT and CDR2 as YNNKEL (reference sequence). The CDR3 spans 17 residues. J was trimmed by 12 bases and V by 0 bases; bases with no gene match: 16. The CDR3 DNA sequence: TGTGCCAGCAGCCAAGATTCGAGGGACTTATCTAGCGGGGGAAAGTACTTC. Translating it yields CASSQDSRDLSSGGKYF.

This clonotype was found a few times. J is TRBJ1-6 and V is TRBV3-1; 8 nucleotides agree with TRBD1. The CDR3 is 14 residues long. The germline CDR1 and CDR2 sequences are LGHDT and YNNKEL (reference sequence). Trimming cost V 4 bases and J 7 bases; bases outside gene matches: 3. The CDR3 region is CASSRQGANSPLHF. The CDR3 DNA reads as TGTGCCAGCAGCCGTCAGGGGGCAAATTCACCCCTCCACTTT.

V gene TRBV9 combines with J gene TRBJ2-3; D gene uncertain. Germline CDR1 is SGDLS and CDR2 is YYNGEE. The germline V and J ends were trimmed by 0 bases and 2 bases, with 10 bases remaining between them. The CDR3 covers 15 residues. CDR3 DNA: TGTGCCAGCAGCGTAGGACCAAGTAACACAGATACGCAGTATTTT. This translates into CASSVGPSNTDTQYF.

The V and J genes are TRBV7-8 and TRBJ2-1; possibly TRBD2 for D (5 bases). The CDR3 runs 14 residues. Germline V gene lookup returns CDR1 SGHVS and CDR2 FQNEAQ. Trimming left V 3 bases short and J 1 base short, with 7 bases between. CDR3 coding DNA: TGTGCCAGCAGCTTGGACTCTTCCTACAATGAGCAGTTCTTC. This encodes CASSLDSSYNEQFF.

The chain joins TRBV20-1 to TRBJ2-3, with 8 nucleotides matching TRBD1. V shed 1 base and J 4 bases; nucleotides not matched to a gene: 16. The CDR3 is made up of 18 amino acids. CDR1 and CDR2 (germline): DFQATT, SNEGSKA (reference sequence). The CDR3 DNA reads TGCAGTGCTAGAGTAATTTGGGCCCAGGGGGCTCTTGCAGATACGCAGTATTTT. The encoded protein is CSARVIWAQGALADTQYF.

This chain links TRBV12-3 or TRBV12-4 with TRBJ2-3, with 9 positions matching TRBD1. The CDR3 extends over 16 amino acids. The trim removed 1 base at V and 0 bases at J, leaving 2 bases unmatched. Here the CDR3 DNA reads TGTGCCAGCAGTTTAGGGACAGGGGCGAGCACAGATACGCAGTATTTT. It yields the protein CASSLGTGASTDTQYF.

This clonotype was seen more than once but under ten times. The chain couples TRBV28 to TRBJ2-4; D is unresolved. This CDR3 comprises 17 residues. The germline V gene has CDR1 MDHEN and CDR2 SYDVKM. V gave up 4 bases and J gave up 0 bases, with 16 bases separating them. The DNA of the CDR3 is TGTGCCAGCAGTTCGGGCAGGCGCTGGATAGCCAAAAACATTCAGTACTTC. Amino acid sequence: CASSSGRRWIAKNIQYF. Based on the CDR3 plus reference TRBV28 and TRBJ2-4, the full variable domain is DVKVTQSSRYLVKRTGEKVFLECVQDMDHENMFWYRQDPGLGLRLIYFSYDVKMKEKGDIPEGYSVSREKKERFSLILESASTNQTSMYLCASSSGRRWIAKNIQYFGAGTRLSVL.

The chain has TRBV7-2 and TRBJ1-5, with 7 bases identical to TRBD1. The V gene end was trimmed by 5 bases and the J gene end by 5 bases; junction bases not matched to a gene: 9. The CDR3 extends over 15 amino acids. CDR1 is SGHTA, CDR2 FQGNSA, per germline. The CDR3 reads CASSPRGGPDQPQHF. The CDR3 region has the DNA TGTGCCAGCAGCCCCAGGGGGGGACCGGATCAGCCCCAGCATTTT. The full variable domain, its missing parts supplied by reference TRBV7-2 and TRBJ1-5, is GAGVSQSPSNKVTEKGKDVELRCDPISGHTALYWYRQSLGQGLEFLIYFQGNSAPDKSGLPSDRFSAERTGGSVSTLTIQRTQQEDSAVYLCASSPRGGPDQPQHFGDGTRLSIL.

The rearrangement uses TRBV12-3 or TRBV12-4 and TRBJ2-3, with D possibly matching TRBD2 (6 bases). This CDR3 has 15 amino acids. Trimming pared 7 bases from V and 2 bases from J, leaving 16 bases between. Here the CDR3 DNA reads TGTGCCAGCACCCTTCTTGGGACTCCCACAGATACGCAGTATTTT. This encodes CASTLLGTPTDTQYF.

This clonotype was seen a handful of times. The chain combines TRBV7-7 with TRBJ2-5; TRBD1 agrees at 8 bases. This CDR3 has 13 amino acids. With V trimmed by 5 bases and J by 3 bases, 2 bases remained unmatched. Germline V gives CDR1 SSHAT, CDR2 FNYEAQ (reference sequence). CDR3 sequence: CASSGQGKETQYF. The DNA of the CDR3 is TGTGCCAGCAGCGGACAGGGAAAAGAGACCCAGTACTTC.

This clonotype was found many times. The chain has TRBV7-9 and TRBJ2-1; possible D gene TRBD2, 6 bases. Germline CDR1 is SEHNR and CDR2 is FQNEAQ (reference sequence). This CDR3 contains 19 residues. V was pared by 5 bases and J by 0 bases, with 23 bases between. CDR3 amino acids: CASSPRGSGDKTSYNEQFF. The CDR3 DNA sequence: TGTGCCAGCAGCCCCCGGGGTAGCGGCGACAAAACCTCCTACAATGAGCAGTTCTTC.

The V gene is TRBV20-1, the J gene TRBJ2-5; D gene unclear. The V end lost 6 bases, the J end lost 1 base, and 21 bases lay between the germline ends. Germline V lookup: CDR1 DFQATT, CDR2 SNEGSKA (reference sequence). The CDR3 sequence is 16 residues long. The CDR3 DNA reads as TGCAGTGCCCCTCGAGAAGGGCAGGATCTCCAAGAGACCCAGTACTTC. Residues: CSAPREGQDLQETQYF.

This clonotype appeared many times. V is TRBV29-1 and J is TRBJ2-5; D remains unclear. CDR3 length equals 12 residues. V was trimmed by 4 bases and J by 5 bases, leaving 11 bases between them. CDR1 and CDR2 from the germline V gene are SQVTM and ANQGSEA. CDR3 protein: CSVAAQMETQYF. In nucleotides, the CDR3 is TGCAGCGTTGCAGCCCAGATGGAGACCCAGTACTTC.

This rearrangement joins TRBV27 to TRBJ1-2; no clear D. CDR3 size: 13 residues. Germline V gene lookup returns CDR1 MNHEY and CDR2 SMNVEV (reference sequence). Between the trimmed V and J ends, which lost 5 bases and 5 bases, there was a span of 12 bases. The CDR3 spells CASSRVGQYGYTF. The CDR3 region has the DNA TGTGCCAGCAGTCGTGTCGGGCAATATGGCTACACCTTC.

This chain links TRBV5-6 with TRBJ1-1, with 8 positions matching TRBD1. The V gene's germline CDR1 is SGHDT and CDR2 YYEEEE. CDR3 length: 12 amino acids. V shed 6 bases, J shed 7 bases, and the junction held 5 bases outside the gene matches. CDR3: CASTRQGIEAFF. The CDR3 DNA reads as TGTGCCAGCACCCGACAGGGGATTGAAGCTTTCTTT. Supplemented by reference TRBV5-6 and TRBJ1-1, the full variable domain reads DAGVTQSPTHLIKTRGQQVTLRCSPKSGHDTVSWYQQALGQGPQFIFQYYEEEERQRGNFPDRFSGHQFPNYSSELNVNALLLGDSALYLCASTRQGIEAFFGQGTRLTVV.

The genes are TRBV5-5 and TRBJ2-7, with D hard to call. The CDR3 has 13 amino acids. Germline V lookup: CDR1 SGHKS, CDR2 YYEKEE (reference sequence). Deletions cut 1 base from V and 5 bases from J, with 10 bases between. The CDR3 here is CASSLTATHEQYV. The CDR3 DNA reads TGTGCCAGCAGCTTGACAGCAACCCACGAGCAGTACGTC.

J is TRBJ2-6 and V is TRBV10-3; 9 bases line up with TRBD2. Germline lookup yields CDR1 ENHRY and CDR2 SYGVKD. V shed 0 bases and J 4 bases; nucleotides not matched to a gene: 7. This CDR3 comprises 18 residues. CDR3 loop: CAISESGGGAVGANVLTF. The DNA of the CDR3 is TGTGCCATCAGTGAGTCCGGCGGGGGGGCCGTCGGGGCCAACGTCCTGACTTTC.

This clonotype was observed a handful of times. The chain uses TRBV20-1 and TRBJ2-2; a weak D match, TRBD1 (6 bases). This CDR3 is built from 15 residues. CDR1 DFQATT and CDR2 SNEGSKA come from the germline V gene (reference sequence). Trimming removed 7 bases at V and 4 bases at J, with 19 bases between. Here the CDR3 reads CSVPAQGLFTGELFF. As DNA, the CDR3 is TGCAGTGTACCGGCACAGGGATTATTCACCGGGGAGCTGTTTTTT.

Regarding this clonotype: This may come from a read error, since a much larger clone is one base off. The V gene is TRBV7-8, the J gene TRBJ2-7, with 7 bases matching TRBD1. CDR3 length: 14 residues. The germline CDR1 and CDR2 sequences are SGHVS and FQNEAQ. The CDR3 bases are TGTGCCAACAGCAAAGACAGGGCCAACTACGAGCAGTACTTC. This encodes CANSKDRANYEQYF.

This clonotype was seen only a few times. This chain uses TRBV6-6 with TRBJ2-1; tentative D call: TRBD1 (5 bases). V dropped 4 bases and J dropped 9 bases, with 10 bases sitting between them. The CDR3 contains 12 residues. CDR1 is MNHNY, CDR2 SVGAGI, per germline (reference sequence). CDR3 coding DNA: TGTGCCAGCAGTTTTACAGGTCCTGAGCAGTTCTTC. It encodes CASSFTGPEQFF.